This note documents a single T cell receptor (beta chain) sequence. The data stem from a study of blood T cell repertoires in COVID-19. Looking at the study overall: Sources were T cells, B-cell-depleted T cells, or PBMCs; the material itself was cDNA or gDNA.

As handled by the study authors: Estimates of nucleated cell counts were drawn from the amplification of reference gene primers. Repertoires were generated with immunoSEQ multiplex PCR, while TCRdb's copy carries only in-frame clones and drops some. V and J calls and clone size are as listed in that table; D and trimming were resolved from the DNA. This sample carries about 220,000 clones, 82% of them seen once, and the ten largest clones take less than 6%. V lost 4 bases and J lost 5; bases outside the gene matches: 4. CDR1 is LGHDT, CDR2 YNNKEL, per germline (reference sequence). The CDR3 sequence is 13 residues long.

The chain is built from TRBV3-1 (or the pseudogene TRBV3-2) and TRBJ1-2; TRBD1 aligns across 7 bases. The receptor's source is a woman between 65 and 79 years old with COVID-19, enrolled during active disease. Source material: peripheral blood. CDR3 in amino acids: CASSPTGRYGYTF. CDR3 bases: TGTGCCAGCAGCCCGACAGGGAGGTATGGCTACACCTTC.